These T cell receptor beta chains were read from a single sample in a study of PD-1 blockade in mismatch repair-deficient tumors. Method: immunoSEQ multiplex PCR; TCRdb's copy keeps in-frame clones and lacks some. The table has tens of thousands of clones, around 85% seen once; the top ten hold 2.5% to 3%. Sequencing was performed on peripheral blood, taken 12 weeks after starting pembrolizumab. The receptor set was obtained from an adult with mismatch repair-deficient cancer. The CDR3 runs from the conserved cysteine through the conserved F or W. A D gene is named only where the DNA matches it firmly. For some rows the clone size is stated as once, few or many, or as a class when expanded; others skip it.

TGTGCCAGCAAAGACGGGAGGCAGTTCTTC,CASKDGRQFF,few,TRBJ2-1,NA,TRBV2
TGTGCCTGGAGCAACAGGGGTAACTACGAGCAGTACTTC,CAWSNRGNYEQYF,NA,TRBJ2-7,TRBD1,TRBV30
TGCGCCAGCAGCTTGGAATCCGGGACAGGGGGCTATGGCTACACCTTC,CASSLESGTGGYGYTF,NA,TRBJ1-2,TRBD1,TRBV5-1
TGTGCCAGCAGTTTATTAACCCAGGGCAATGAGCAGTTCTTC,CASSLLTQGNEQFF,NA,TRBJ2-1,NA,TRBV27
TGCGCCAGCAGCCAGACAGCTTCCTACACCGGGGAGCTGTTTTTT,CASSQTASYTGELFF,NA,TRBJ2-2,NA,TRBV5-1
TGTGCCAGCAGCTTAGAGGGGGCTACTGAAGCTTTCTTT,CASSLEGATEAFF,NA,TRBJ1-1,TRBD1,TRBV7-8
TGTGCCAGCTCACCACCGTCCAGAAACACCGGGGAGCTGTTTTTT,CASSPPSRNTGELFF,few,TRBJ2-2,NA,TRBV18
TGTGCCAGCAGCGACCCGGGACTAGCGGGGGAGGATGAGCAGTTCTTC,CASSDPGLAGEDEQFF,NA,TRBJ2-1,TRBD2,TRBV7-2
TGTGCCAGTCGGGGGACAGTCTGGAATCAGCCCCAGCATTTT,CASRGTVWNQPQHF,NA,TRBJ1-5,TRBD1,TRBV19
TGTGCCAGTAGGACCGGACAGGCAACTCTGGGAAACACCATATATTTT,CASRTGQATLGNTIYF,NA,TRBJ1-3,TRBD1,TRBV19